This is a list of T cell receptor beta chains from one sample in a study of radiotherapy plus CTLA-4 blockade in lung cancer. The data were produced by immunoSEQ multiplex PCR, yet TCRdb's version contains in-frame clones alone and is incomplete. The sample lists approximately 83,000 clones, around 81% occurring once. Specimen: peripheral blood, collected from a patient treated with radiotherapy plus ipilimumab. All receptors derive from a human donor with non-small cell lung cancer who had a partial response to radiotherapy plus ipilimumab. Some clones in this sample may be carry-over from other donors' samples. The CDR3 runs from the conserved cysteine through the conserved F or W. The order of the fields is V gene, D gene, clone size, J gene, CDR3 protein, CDR3 DNA. D genes are given only for firm matches. Expanded clones get a size class; other rows say once, few or many, or leave the size out.

>TRBV7-2|.|.|TRBJ1-4
CASSPGSWEKLFF
TGTGCCAGCAGCCCCGGGAGTTGGGAAAAACTGTTTTTT
>TRBV7-9|TRBD2|.|TRBJ2-4
CASSTRDYPGGGVKNIQYF
TGTGCCAGCAGCACCAGGGACTACCCCGGGGGTGGGGTCAAAAACATTCAGTACTTC
>TRBV7-2|TRBD2|.|TRBJ2-3
CASSLGLAGGSTDTQYF
TGTGCCAGCAGCCTCGGACTAGCGGGGGGGAGCACAGATACGCAGTATTTT
>TRBV7-9|.|.|TRBJ1-1
CASSRFGTEAFF
TGTGCCAGCAGCCGATTCGGCACTGAAGCTTTCTTT
>TRBV19|.|.|TRBJ1-2
CASSLQGADYGYTF
TGTGCCAGTAGCCTACAGGGCGCAGACTATGGCTACACCTTC
>TRBV28|.|.|TRBJ2-7
CASSLIRLGHEQYF
TGTGCCAGCAGTTTAATTAGGCTGGGCCACGAGCAGTACTTC
>TRBV9|.|.|TRBJ2-7
CASSVGGSWSYEQYF
TGTGCCAGCAGCGTAGGTGGTAGCTGGTCCTACGAGCAGTACTTC
>TRBV19|TRBD1|.|TRBJ1-2
CASRPGQGGYNGYTF
TGTGCCAGTAGACCCGGGCAGGGGGGATATAATGGCTACACCTTC
>TRBV27|TRBD2|.|TRBJ2-1
CASSPLAGAGYNEQFF
TGTGCCAGCAGTCCCCTAGCGGGAGCAGGGTACAATGAGCAGTTCTTC
>TRBV4-1|.|few|TRBJ1-4
CASSPVGARGEKLFF
TGCGCCAGCAGCCCAGTTGGGGCGCGGGGGGAAAAACTGTTTTTT
>TRBV6-1|.|.|TRBJ1-1
CASSELLAVNTEAFF
TGTGCCAGCAGTGAACTTTTGGCGGTGAACACTGAAGCTTTCTTT
>TRBV19|TRBD1|.|TRBJ1-2
CASSIQGVDYGYTF
TGTGCCAGTAGTATTCAGGGGGTGGACTATGGCTACACCTTC
>TRBV5-4|.|.|TRBJ1-1
CASSLEQPYTEAFF
TGTGCCAGCAGCTTGGAACAGCCCTACACTGAAGCTTTCTTT
>TRBV7-8|.|.|TRBJ1-5
CASSLEAGQPQHF
TGTGCCAGCAGCTTAGAGGCGGGTCAGCCCCAGCATTTT
>TRBV7-2|.|.|TRBJ1-1
CASSPYLNTEAFF
TGTGCCAGCAGCCCCTACCTAAACACTGAAGCTTTCTTT
>TRBV7-6|.|.|TRBJ1-2
CASSLVAGLGYTF
TGTGCCAGCAGCTTAGTTGCAGGGCTGGGCTACACCTTC
>TRBV7-3|TRBD2|.|TRBJ2-1
CASGLAEGNEQFF
TGTGCCAGCGGACTAGCGGAAGGGAATGAGCAGTTCTTC
>TRBV4-2|TRBD1|once|TRBJ2-1
CASSQDLGTGGYNEQFF
TGTGCCAGCAGCCAAGACCTAGGGACAGGGGGATACAATGAGCAGTTCTTC
>TRBV9|.|once|TRBJ1-2
CASSVARGSYGYTF
TGTGCCAGCAGCGTAGCCAGGGGCAGCTATGGCTACACCTTC
>TRBV28|TRBD1|few|TRBJ2-7
CASSLWDRGRGEQYF
TGTGCCAGCAGTTTATGGGACAGGGGTCGAGGCGAGCAGTACTTC
>TRBV4-1|.|once|TRBJ1-3
CASSLSFSGNTIYF
TGCGCCAGCAGCCTGTCCTTTAGTGGAAACACCATATATTTT
>TRBV5-1|TRBD2|.|TRBJ2-7
CASSPTSGSLEQYF
TGCGCCAGCAGCCCGACTAGCGGGAGTCTAGAGCAGTACTTC
>TRBV11-3|TRBD1|.|TRBJ2-5
CASSADRASETQYF
TGTGCCAGCAGCGCCGACAGGGCCTCGGAGACCCAGTACTTC
>TRBV5-1|TRBD2|.|TRBJ2-3
CASTSGRDTDTQYF
TGCGCCAGTACTAGCGGGAGGGACACAGATACGCAGTATTTT
>TRBV11-2|.|.|TRBJ2-2
CASSFRGVGELFF
TGTGCCAGCAGCTTCAGGGGGGTCGGGGAGCTGTTTTTT
>TRBV19|TRBD1|.|TRBJ1-4
CASSDRGRAPEKLFF
TGTGCCAGTAGTGACAGGGGGCGAGCTCCGGAAAAACTGTTTTTT
>TRBV9|.|.|TRBJ2-7
CASSGGSRYEQYF
TGTGCCAGCAGCGGGGGCAGCCGCTACGAGCAGTACTTC
>TRBV5-1|.|once|TRBJ2-5
CASSLGPGPGGKEETQYF
TGCGCCAGCAGCTTGGGACCCGGACCCGGGGGAAAGGAAGAGACCCAGTACTTC
>TRBV2|TRBD2|.|TRBJ2-1
CASSGRLAGLGGYNEQFF
TGTGCCAGCAGTGGGAGACTAGCGGGGCTCGGGGGGTACAATGAGCAGTTCTTC
>TRBV5-4|TRBD1|.|TRBJ2-1
CASSMGQAGEQFF
TGTGCCAGCAGTATGGGACAGGCTGGCGAGCAGTTCTTC
>TRBV28|.|.|TRBJ2-4
CASSPHGTHVFIQYF
TGTGCCAGCAGTCCCCACGGGACACACGTTTTCATTCAGTACTTC
>TRBV2|TRBD1|.|TRBJ1-1
CASCLTGAGTEAFF
TGTGCCAGCTGCTTGACAGGGGCCGGAACTGAAGCTTTCTTT
>TRBV5-4|TRBD2|.|TRBJ2-7
CASSSGTSYEQYF
TGTGCCAGCAGCTCCGGGACTAGCTACGAGCAGTACTTC
>TRBV10-3|.|.|TRBJ2-1
CAISEDGSSYNEQFF
TGTGCCATCAGTGAAGACGGGAGCTCCTACAATGAGCAGTTCTTC
>TRBV5-1|TRBD2|few|TRBJ2-1
CASSLGDAGGEQFF
TGCGCCAGCAGCTTGGGGGACGCGGGAGGGGAGCAGTTCTTC
>TRBV5-1|.|.|TRBJ2-5
CASSLRVGGEETQYF
TGCGCCAGCAGCCTTCGCGTCGGCGGGGAGGAGACCCAGTACTTC
>TRBV29-1|.|few|TRBJ1-2
CSVTGSAGYTF
TGCAGCGTTACAGGGTCGGCTGGCTACACCTTC
>TRBV28|TRBD2|.|TRBJ2-7
CATGGMGLSSYEQYF
TGTGCCACCGGGGGGATGGGCCTAAGCTCCTACGAGCAGTACTTC
>TRBV11-2|.|few|TRBJ2-5
CASSLGGPNGETQYF
TGTGCCAGCAGCTTAGGCGGGCCCAATGGGGAGACCCAGTACTTC
>TRBV25-1|.|.|TRBJ2-1
CASRSGGNEQFF
TGTGCCAGCAGGAGTGGCGGGAATGAGCAGTTCTTC
>TRBV7-9|TRBD1|few|TRBJ1-1
CASSTWTGANEAFF
TGTGCCAGCAGCACGTGGACAGGGGCTAATGAAGCTTTCTTT
>TRBV27|.|once|TRBJ1-6
CASSSYFLGRSPLHF
TGTGCCAGCAGTTCGTATTTTTTGGGGCGTTCACCCCTCCACTTT
>TRBV7-3|.|.|TRBJ2-1
CASSLGLSSYNEQFF
TGTGCCAGCAGCTTGGGACTTAGCTCCTACAATGAGCAGTTCTTC
>TRBV6-1|.|.|TRBJ1-2
CASSAEVNYGYTF
TGTGCCAGCTCCGCGGAAGTGAACTATGGCTACACCTTC
>TRBV7-6|.|.|TRBJ2-3
CASSLGSLGNTQYF
TGTGCCAGCAGCTTAGGGAGTCTAGGAAATACGCAGTATTTT
>TRBV4-3|.|.|TRBJ2-5
CASSQDLGGGGLLQETQYF
TGCGCCAGCAGCCAAGATCTCGGTGGGGGGGGGCTGTTGCAAGAGACCCAGTACTTC
>TRBV5-6|.|few|TRBJ1-4
CASSLSPGLNGKLFF
TGTGCCAGCAGCTTATCCCCAGGGCTGAATGGGAAACTGTTTTTT
>TRBV6-1|.|.|TRBJ1-3
CASRAGLPGNTIYF
TGTGCCAGCAGAGCAGGGTTACCTGGAAACACCATATATTTT
>TRBV15|.|.|TRBJ2-3
CATSNLVSTDTQYF
TGTGCCACCAGCAACTTGGTTAGCACAGATACGCAGTATTTT
>TRBV28|.|many|TRBJ2-3
CASSSYSTDTQYF
TGTGCCAGCAGTTCCTATAGCACAGATACGCAGTATTTT
>TRBV19|.|.|TRBJ1-1
CASGEGRANTEAFF
TGTGCCAGTGGTGAGGGGAGGGCGAACACTGAAGCTTTCTTT
>TRBV5-6|TRBD1|.|TRBJ1-5
CASSPQTGAANQPQHF
TGTGCCAGCAGCCCTCAGACAGGGGCAGCAAATCAGCCCCAGCATTTT
>TRBV30|.|.|TRBJ2-5
CAWSGPGLTQYF
TGTGCCTGGAGTGGTCCGGGATTGACCCAGTACTTC
>TRBV5-4|TRBD2|many|TRBJ2-5
CASSLPPAGGWQETQYF
TGTGCCAGCAGCTTGCCGCCAGCGGGGGGTTGGCAAGAGACCCAGTACTTC
>TRBV6-1|TRBD1|.|TRBJ2-7
CASSGLGQILYEQYF
TGTGCCAGCAGTGGACTGGGACAGATACTCTACGAGCAGTACTTC
>TRBV5-1|.|.|TRBJ2-7
CASSPEGVMEQYF
TGCGCCAGCAGCCCGGAAGGGGTTATGGAGCAGTACTTC
>TRBV2|.|once|TRBJ1-1
CASRAPEGGTEAFF
TGTGCCAGCAGGGCGCCGGAGGGAGGCACTGAAGCTTTCTTT